Listed below are T cell receptor beta chains from one sample, sequenced in a study of blood T cell repertoires in COVID-19. Clones were read by immunoSEQ multiplex PCR, and TCRdb kept only the in-frame ones, dropping some. This table holds some 310,000 clones, roughly 90% found once. Sample: peripheral blood. The source of these receptors is a woman in her twenties or thirties with COVID-19, enrolled during active disease. Both conserved end residues are part of each CDR3. D genes are given only for firm matches. A clone size is listed for some rows: how often the clone was seen (once, few, many), or a class if it is expanded.

size	V	D	J	CDR3	DNA
NA	TRBV2	NA	TRBJ1-1	CASSGAGGPHSEAFF	TGTGCCAGCAGTGGGGCGGGTGGGCCGCACTCTGAAGCTTTCTTT
once	TRBV3-1/TRBV3-2	TRBD1	TRBJ1-2	CASSPGTGHYGYTF	TGTGCCAGCAGCCCTGGGACAGGGCATTATGGCTACACCTTC
NA	TRBV7-9	NA	TRBJ1-1	CASSLAGGVKFLGGAFF	TGTGCCAGCAGCTTAGCGGGAGGGGTTAAGTTCCTGGGGGGAGCTTTCTTT
NA	TRBV5-1	NA	TRBJ1-1	CASSLLITGNTEAFF	TGCGCCAGCAGCTTGTTAATTACAGGGAACACTGAAGCTTTCTTT
NA	TRBV28	TRBD1	TRBJ2-3	CASSRRQGGGTDTQYF	TGTGCCAGCAGTCGACGACAGGGGGGGGGCACAGATACGCAGTATTTT
NA	TRBV29-1	TRBD1	TRBJ1-2	CSVGARPVDRAEGYTF	TGCAGCGTTGGAGCCCGCCCTGTGGACAGGGCGGAGGGCTACACCTTC
NA	TRBV23-1	TRBD1	TRBJ2-2	CASSQSTGRGTYTGELFF	TGCGCCAGCAGTCAATCAACGGGCAGGGGGACCTACACCGGGGAGCTGTTTTTT
NA	TRBV5-1	TRBD1	TRBJ1-5	CASSGGTIGNQPQHF	TGCGCCAGCTCAGGGGGAACGATTGGCAATCAGCCCCAGCATTTT
NA	TRBV13	NA	TRBJ2-3	CASSFLASDTQYF	TGTGCCAGCAGCTTCCTAGCCTCAGATACGCAGTATTTT
NA	TRBV18	NA	TRBJ1-1	CASSDSLDTEAFF	TGTGCCAGCTCGGACAGCCTGGACACTGAAGCTTTCTTT
NA	TRBV27	NA	TRBJ2-7	CASSLDPGTYHYEQYF	TGTGCCAGCAGTTTGGACCCTGGGACATATCACTACGAGCAGTACTTC
NA	TRBV5-4	TRBD2	TRBJ2-2	CASSPGLAGGTGELFF	TGTGCCAGCAGCCCCGGACTAGCGGGAGGGACCGGGGAGCTGTTTTTT
NA	TRBV29-1	NA	TRBJ1-1	CSAGLLLAPEAFF	TGCAGCGCAGGACTGCTTTTGGCCCCTGAAGCTTTCTTT
NA	TRBV19	NA	TRBJ2-1	CASRPQDSYNEQFF	TGTGCCAGCAGACCTCAGGACAGTTACAATGAGCAGTTCTTC
once	TRBV27	NA	TRBJ2-5	CASSTGTPRAQYF	TGTGCCAGCAGCACCGGGACACCCAGGGCCCAGTACTTC
NA	TRBV29-1	TRBD2	TRBJ2-1	CSVAPVLADNEQFF	TGCAGCGTTGCCCCGGTTCTAGCGGACAATGAGCAGTTCTTC
NA	TRBV5-8	NA	TRBJ2-7	CASSFDRAYEQYF	TGTGCCAGCAGCTTCGATCGCGCCTACGAGCAGTACTTC
NA	TRBV30	NA	TRBJ1-2	CAWGLTEAGNTF	TGTGCCTGGGGACTGACTGAGGCTGGCAACACCTTC
NA	TRBV4-1	TRBD2	TRBJ2-1	CASSQDGASGPLDEQFF	TGCGCCAGCAGCCAAGATGGGGCTAGCGGTCCCCTGGATGAGCAGTTCTTC
NA	TRBV5-6	NA	TRBJ1-2	CASSYNGRGYGYTF	TGTGCCAGCAGCTACAATGGTCGGGGCTATGGCTACACCTTC
NA	TRBV10-3	NA	TRBJ1-3	CAIRAGAGVSGNTIYF	TGTGCCATCAGAGCCGGGGCAGGGGTCTCTGGAAACACCATATATTTT
NA	TRBV18	TRBD1	TRBJ2-2	CASSPRDRGTSTGELFF	TGTGCCAGCTCACCAAGGGACAGGGGGACTAGCACCGGGGAGCTGTTTTTT
NA	TRBV5-4	TRBD1	TRBJ1-2	CASSLYVTGSGYTF	TGTGCCAGCAGCTTGTATGTGACAGGGTCCGGCTACACCTTC
NA	TRBV11-2	TRBD1	TRBJ1-4	CASSRDRDIEKLFF	TGTGCCAGCAGCCGGGACAGGGACATCGAAAAACTGTTTTTT
NA	TRBV5-6	TRBD1	TRBJ1-1	CASSSLRQGGGNTEAFF	TGTGCCAGCAGCTCACTAAGACAGGGAGGAGGGAACACTGAAGCTTTCTTT
NA	TRBV5-1	NA	TRBJ1-3	CASSQGLAGNTIYF	TGCGCCAGCAGTCAGGGCTTGGCTGGAAACACCATATATTTT
once	TRBV7-9	TRBD1	TRBJ2-1	CASSLLGQGRTSEQFF	TGTGCCAGCAGCTTATTGGGACAGGGAAGGACGAGTGAGCAGTTCTTC
once	TRBV10-1	TRBD2	TRBJ2-3	CASLAGGYTSTDTQYF	TGCGCCAGTCTAGCGGGAGGGTACACGAGCACAGATACGCAGTATTTT
NA	TRBV3-1/TRBV3-2	TRBD1	TRBJ1-2	CASSEKGRGRNGYTF	TGTGCCAGCAGCGAAAAGGGCAGGGGGCGAAACGGCTACACCTTC
NA	TRBV30	TRBD1	TRBJ1-5	CAWSTGEQPQHF	TGTGCCTGGAGTACAGGGGAGCAGCCCCAGCATTTT
NA	TRBV28	TRBD1	TRBJ1-5	CASSYRGHQPQHF	TGTGCCAGCAGTTACAGGGGTCATCAGCCCCAGCATTTT
NA	TRBV28	NA	TRBJ1-4	CASSPNRVRANEKLFF	TGTGCCAGCAGTCCAAACAGGGTGAGAGCTAATGAAAAACTGTTTTTT
NA	TRBV7-2	NA	TRBJ2-3	CASSLLGTSTDTQYF	TGTGCCAGCAGCTTGCTCGGGACTAGCACAGATACGCAGTATTTT
NA	TRBV12-3/TRBV12-4	TRBD2	TRBJ2-7	CASSSTSGYEQYF	TGTGCCAGCAGTTCGACTAGCGGCTACGAGCAGTACTTC
NA	TRBV25-1	NA	TRBJ1-2	CASSEWGGSSGYTF	TGTGCCAGCAGTGAATGGGGGGGGTCATCTGGCTACACCTTC
NA	TRBV18	TRBD1	TRBJ1-4	CASSPGQGEKLFF	TGTGCCAGCTCACCCGGACAGGGTGAAAAACTGTTTTTT
NA	TRBV5-1	TRBD1	TRBJ1-2	CASSVQGESNYGYTF	TGCGCCAGCAGCGTACAGGGGGAATCCAACTATGGCTACACCTTC
NA	TRBV19	NA	TRBJ1-1	CASSKPSGAPTEAFF	TGTGCCAGTAGTAAACCCTCAGGGGCCCCTACTGAAGCTTTCTTT
NA	TRBV7-2	TRBD2	TRBJ2-5	CASSETSGKETQYF	TGTGCCAGCAGCGAGACTAGCGGGAAAGAGACCCAGTACTTC
NA	TRBV28	TRBD2	TRBJ2-1	CASSLPPGTSLRQFF	TGTGCCAGCAGTCTCCCCCCCGGGACTAGCCTCAGGCAGTTCTTC
NA	TRBV12-3/TRBV12-4	TRBD1	TRBJ1-2	CASSWATGGGYTF	TGTGCCAGCAGTTGGGCGACAGGGGGCGGCTACACCTTC
NA	TRBV6-5	TRBD1	TRBJ1-5	CASRGGGQPQHF	TGTGCCAGCAGAGGGGGCGGTCAGCCCCAGCATTTT
NA	TRBV3-1/TRBV3-2	TRBD2	TRBJ2-3	CASSQDKVVFGSGGSGSTDTQYF	TGTGCCAGCAGCCAAGATAAGGTCGTCTTCGGTAGCGGCGGGAGCGGTAGCACAGATACGCAGTATTTT
NA	TRBV7-2	NA	TRBJ2-1	CASSPSYNEQFF	TGTGCCAGCAGCCCCTCGTACAATGAGCAGTTCTTC
NA	TRBV15	TRBD1	TRBJ1-2	CATSRYTGVDYGYTF	TGTGCCACCAGCAGATATACAGGGGTGGACTATGGCTACACCTTC
NA	TRBV5-8	NA	TRBJ2-3	CASSLESAPGNTQYF	TGTGCCAGCAGCTTGGAATCGGCGCCGGGTAATACGCAGTATTTT
NA	TRBV9	NA	TRBJ2-7	CASSVGYPPLTYEQYF	TGTGCCAGCAGCGTAGGCTACCCACCTCTAACCTACGAGCAGTACTTC
few	TRBV30	NA	TRBJ1-2	CASLRGGYTF	TGTGCCTCCCTCCGAGGGGGCTACACCTTC
NA	TRBV11-3	TRBD2	TRBJ2-3	CASSLGGLAGVTDTQYF	TGTGCCAGCAGCTTAGGGGGACTAGCGGGAGTCACAGATACGCAGTATTTT
NA	TRBV4-1	NA	TRBJ2-1	CASSQVEVNEQFF	TGCGCCAGCAGCCAAGTAGAAGTCAATGAGCAGTTCTTC
NA	TRBV7-9	NA	TRBJ1-2	CASSLGGLGYTF	TGTGCCAGCAGCTTAGGAGGTCTGGGCTACACCTTC